The following is a T cell receptor (beta chain) sequence with its context. Its antigen is not identified. The J segment lost 2 bases and the V segment lost 3 bases, leaving 4 bases of the junction unmatched. Germline values: CDR1 SGHKS, CDR2 YYEKEE (reference sequence). The CDR3 spans 14 residues. These data originate in a study of cytomegalovirus exposure and HLA in healthy donors. Study-wide points: For most TCR beta V segments, an earlier analysis put the productive rate at about 87% or about 30% of the time. Analyses of presence/absence relied on an assumption of roughly uniform sequencing depth across donors. In a later analysis, across HLA loci, associated TCR counts were highest for DRB1, lowest for HLA-C.

PCR employed 60 Vbeta and 13 Jbeta primers. TCRdb keeps only in-frame clones here, not all; method: immunoSEQ multiplex PCR. The repertoire holds roughly 110,000 clones, with 77% as singletons. Though probably carrying unrecorded immune exposures, donors were nominally healthy at sampling. The TCR originated in a man between 40 and 49 years old in good health and CMV-seropositive. The chain couples TRBV5-5 to TRBJ2-7, with 8 bases fitting TRBD1. The sample comprised PBMCs. In nucleotides, the CDR3 is TGTGCCAGCAGCTGGGGGACAGGAACCTACGAGCAGTACTTC. Translated: CASSWGTGTYEQYF.